The following is a T cell receptor (beta chain) sequence with its context. Its matching antigen is unknown. The record originates from a study of graft-versus-host responses after intestinal transplantation. At the level of the study: Every recipient had anti-thymocyte globulin induction and 2 to 4 years of tacrolimus plus steroids.

Study-wide points: Graft-donor T cell macrochimerism in patients accompanied high graft-versus-host to host-versus-graft clonal ratios in allografts. Present in recipient marrow, GvH clones included some that appeared first in ileum or blood. Among circulating GvH clones, peak levels were associated with early post-transplant declines in HvG clones.

Sequenced by immunoSEQ multiplex PCR; TCRdb stores in-frame clones only, minus some. The table includes some 110,000 clones, about nine tenths detected once. Per the germline V gene, CDR1 is KGHSH and CDR2 is LQKENI. Unmatched junction bases numbered 5, after V lost 3 bases and J lost 9 bases. The CDR3 runs 15 residues. The TCR originated in a human donor who received an intestinal transplant. This material consisted of unstimulated CD4+ T cells sorted from spleen or lymph node cells, taken before intestinal transplant. This sequence joins TRBV18 and TRBJ2-1, with TRBD2 matching over 13 bases. The CDR3 nucleotides read TGTGCCAGCTCACCGGGACTAGCGGGGAGAGTTGAGCAGTTCTTC. As protein: CASSPGLAGRVEQFF.